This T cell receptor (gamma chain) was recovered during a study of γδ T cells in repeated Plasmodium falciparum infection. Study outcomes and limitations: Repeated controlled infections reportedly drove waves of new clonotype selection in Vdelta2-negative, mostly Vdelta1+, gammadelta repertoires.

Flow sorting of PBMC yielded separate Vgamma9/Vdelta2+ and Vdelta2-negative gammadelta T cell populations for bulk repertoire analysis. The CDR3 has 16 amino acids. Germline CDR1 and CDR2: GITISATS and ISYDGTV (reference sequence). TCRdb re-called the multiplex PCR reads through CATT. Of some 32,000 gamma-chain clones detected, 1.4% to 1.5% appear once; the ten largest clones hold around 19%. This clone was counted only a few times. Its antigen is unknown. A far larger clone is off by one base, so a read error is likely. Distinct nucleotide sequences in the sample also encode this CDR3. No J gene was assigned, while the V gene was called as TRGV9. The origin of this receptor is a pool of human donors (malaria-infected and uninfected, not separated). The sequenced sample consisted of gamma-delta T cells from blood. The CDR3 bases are TGTGCCTTGTGGGAGGTCGCTGAGTTGGGCAAAAAAATCAAAGTATTT. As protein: CALWEVAELGKKIKVF.